Detailed here is one T cell receptor beta chain. Its antigen specificity is not known. Base qualities are not recorded, but no much larger clone differs from it by a single base. The data derive from a study of identifying expanded T cells in peripheral blood (dated 2019 in TCRdb). With regard to the full study: Separate aliquots of the same genomic DNA pool were sequenced to produce technical replicates, and four replicates were compared in pairs. General conclusions and limits of the study: Variance in clone template counts between approximately two-week samples significantly increased with total template count across all healthy donors. The authors expected that over much longer intervals, such as months to years, biological variance in healthy repertoires might increase even further. The binomial model flagged roughly 1.2 differentially abundant clones between technical replicates but around 15 over two weeks and about 19 over roughly 4 weeks. Both the number of clones called differentially abundant and the false-positive rate were significantly reduced by the beta-binomial model across all healthy-donor time intervals.

TCRbeta CDR3 regions were profiled by bias-controlled multiplex PCR amplification of genomic DNA with the immunoSEQ Assay. Turning to the authors' computational methods: The absolute abundance of each unique TCRbeta CDR3 region was quantified after sequences were collapsed and filtered. Differential abundance was tested with a binomial (Fisher-equivalent) model and with a beta-binomial model adding time-dependent variance fitted from healthy donors. Clones with fewer than 5 combined templates were excluded, and clones with Benjamini-Hochberg FDR below 0.01 were called differentially abundant. Beta-binomial variance was modeled as a function of total template count across the two samples using the form v = (b*log(k)+a)^2. In its TCRdb copy, this immuneACCESS table keeps in-frame sequences only and misses some clones. Where compared with another copy, unresolved V genes explain less than half of these, and the others have no known cause. Clonal size and the V and J genes are those of that table, whereas D and trimming came from the DNA. The sample yields approximately 86,000 clones; about 85% were counted once. The biggest ten clones account for roughly 4% of the sample.

Its CDR3 holds 15 amino acids, cysteine through phenylalanine. The entry retains the CDR3 DNA only, 45 bases that are in frame from base 1. V lost 9 bases and J lost 8 bases, and the count of bases not matched to a germline gene is 10. From a lookup of the germline V gene (reference sequence), CDR1 and CDR2 are LNHDA and SQIVND. During the collection period, no immune events, such as infections, were documented for the healthy donors. Blood repertoires from healthy donors were used as a training cohort for calibrating time-dependent variance in a beta-binomial model of differential abundance of T-cell clones. The training cohort comprised about ten healthy donors, 3 female and 7 male. The donors were between about 25 and 65 years old, with an average age of roughly 40 years. Whole blood was collected from each healthy donor at three time points spaced 2 to 3 weeks apart and obtained from a commercial supplier. For immunosequencing, genomic DNA was extracted from whole blood that had not been sorted.

Rearrangement joined TRBV19 to TRBJ2-1; 13 of the junction bases match TRBD2. The sequence was collected from a person aged 18 to 70 in good health. The sequencing input was blood. For the CDR3, the sequence is CASASGLAGVDEQFF. The nucleotides read TGTGCCAGCGCCTCCGGACTAGCGGGGGTGGATGAGCAGTTCTTC.